The sequence of this TCR beta chain was determined in a study of tumor-infiltrating lymphocytes in primary liver carcinoma. CDR1 is SGDLS, CDR2 YYNGEE, per germline. The CDR3 covers 15 residues. Trimming removed 0 bases at V and 6 bases at J, with 16 bases between. Starting material for RNA and DNA co-extraction consisted of about 20-30 mg of unsorted bulk tissue. The authors made TCR beta cDNA from around 500 ng total RNA with a constant-region primer. Slightly modified ARM-PCR served as the procedure for the TCR beta libraries. These libraries came from three rounds of nested multiplex PCR. TRBV1-TRBV30 forward primers paired with a C-beta reverse primer drove the first two PCR rounds, about 11 cycles each. TCRdb reprocessed the multiplex PCR reads via MiXCR and lists one record per CDR3 protein. The repertoire holds 100,000 or so distinct CDR3 sequences, with around 73% as singletons.

The sequenced material came from liver tumor tissue from sampling region 2. Subset indicated: tumor region T2, inferior pole. The receptor was derived from a woman aged 55-70 years with primary liver carcinoma and hepatitis B virus infection. The chain employs TRBV9 and TRBJ2-7; a possible D gene is TRBD2 (7 bases). The CDR3 nucleotides are TGTGCCAGCAGCGTAGGGGGAGGGGGGGCCTGCGAGCAGTACTTC. Translation: CASSVGGGGACEQYF.